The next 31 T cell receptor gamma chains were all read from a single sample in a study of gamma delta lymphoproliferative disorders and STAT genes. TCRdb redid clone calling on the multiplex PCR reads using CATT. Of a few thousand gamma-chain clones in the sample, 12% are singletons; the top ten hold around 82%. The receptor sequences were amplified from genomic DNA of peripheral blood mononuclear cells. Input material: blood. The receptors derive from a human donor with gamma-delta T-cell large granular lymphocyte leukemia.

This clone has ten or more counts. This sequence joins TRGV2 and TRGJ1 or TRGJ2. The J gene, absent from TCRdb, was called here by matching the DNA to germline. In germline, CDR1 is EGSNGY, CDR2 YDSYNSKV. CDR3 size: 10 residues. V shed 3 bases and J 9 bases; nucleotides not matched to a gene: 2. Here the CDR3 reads CATWDPKKLF. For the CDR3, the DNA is TGTGCCACCTGGGACCCTAAGAAACTCTTT.

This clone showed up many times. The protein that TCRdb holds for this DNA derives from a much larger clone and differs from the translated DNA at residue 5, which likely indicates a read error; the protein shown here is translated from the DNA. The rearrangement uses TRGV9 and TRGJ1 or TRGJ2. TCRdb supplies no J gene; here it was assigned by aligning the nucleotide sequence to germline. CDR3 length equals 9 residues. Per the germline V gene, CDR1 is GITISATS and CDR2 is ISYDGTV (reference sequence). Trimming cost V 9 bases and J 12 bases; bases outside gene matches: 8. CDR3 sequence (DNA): TGTGCCTTGGAGAGTGGGAAACTCTTT. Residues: CALESGKLF.

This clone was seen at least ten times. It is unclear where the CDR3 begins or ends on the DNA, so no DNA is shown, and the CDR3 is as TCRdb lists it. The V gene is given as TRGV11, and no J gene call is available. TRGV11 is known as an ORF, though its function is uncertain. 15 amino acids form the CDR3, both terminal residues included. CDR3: CTTVPAGPEGGKKLF.

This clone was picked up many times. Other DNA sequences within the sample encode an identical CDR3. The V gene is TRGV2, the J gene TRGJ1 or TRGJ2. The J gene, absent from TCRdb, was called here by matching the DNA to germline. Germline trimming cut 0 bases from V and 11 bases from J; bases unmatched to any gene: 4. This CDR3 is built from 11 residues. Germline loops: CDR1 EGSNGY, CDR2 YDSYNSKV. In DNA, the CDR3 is TGTGCCACCTGGGACGGGCACGAGAAACTCTTT. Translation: CATWDGHEKLF.

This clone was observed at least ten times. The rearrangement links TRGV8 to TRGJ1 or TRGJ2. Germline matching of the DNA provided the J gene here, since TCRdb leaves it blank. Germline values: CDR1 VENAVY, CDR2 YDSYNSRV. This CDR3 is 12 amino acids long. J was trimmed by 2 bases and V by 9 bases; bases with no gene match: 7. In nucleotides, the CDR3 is TGTGCCACCCAAGGGGATTATTATAAGAAACTCTTT. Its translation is CATQGDYYKKLF.

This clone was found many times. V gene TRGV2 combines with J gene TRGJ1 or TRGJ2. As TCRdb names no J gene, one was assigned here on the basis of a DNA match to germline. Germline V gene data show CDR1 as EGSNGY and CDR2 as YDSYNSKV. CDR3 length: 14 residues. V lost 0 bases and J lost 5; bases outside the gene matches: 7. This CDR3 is CATWDGSLDYKKLF. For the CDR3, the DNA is TGTGCCACCTGGGACGGGTCCCTTGATTATAAGAAACTCTTT.

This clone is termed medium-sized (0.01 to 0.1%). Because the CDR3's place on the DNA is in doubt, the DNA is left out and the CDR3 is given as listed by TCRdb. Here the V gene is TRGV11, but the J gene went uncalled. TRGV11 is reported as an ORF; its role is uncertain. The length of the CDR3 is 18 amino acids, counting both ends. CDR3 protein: CTTVPAGWSPFIYYKKLF.

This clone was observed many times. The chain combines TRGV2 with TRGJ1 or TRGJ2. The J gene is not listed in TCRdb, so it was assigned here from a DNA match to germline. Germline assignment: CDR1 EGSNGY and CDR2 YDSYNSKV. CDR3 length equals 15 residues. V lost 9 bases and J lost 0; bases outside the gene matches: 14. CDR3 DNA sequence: TGTGCCACCCCAGGGCAAGCTATGAATTATTATAAGAAACTCTTT. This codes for CATPGQAMNYYKKLF.

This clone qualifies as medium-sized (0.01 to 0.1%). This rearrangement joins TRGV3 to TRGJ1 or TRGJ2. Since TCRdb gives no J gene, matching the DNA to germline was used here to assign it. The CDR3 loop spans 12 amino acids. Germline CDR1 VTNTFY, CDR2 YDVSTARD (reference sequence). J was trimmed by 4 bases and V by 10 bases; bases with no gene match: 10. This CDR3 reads CATFSGYYKKLF. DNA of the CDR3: TGTGCCACTTTCTCTGGGTATTATAAGAAACTCTTT.

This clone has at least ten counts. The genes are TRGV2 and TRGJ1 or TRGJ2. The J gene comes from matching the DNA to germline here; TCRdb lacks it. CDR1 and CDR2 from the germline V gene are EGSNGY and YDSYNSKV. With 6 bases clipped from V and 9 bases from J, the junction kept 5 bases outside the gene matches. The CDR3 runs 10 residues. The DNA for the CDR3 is TGTGCCACCTGGACTGTTAAGAAACTCTTT. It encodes CATWTVKKLF.

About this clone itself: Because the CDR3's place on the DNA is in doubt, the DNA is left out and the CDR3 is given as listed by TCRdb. CDR3 loop: CAAWDYIIRNSLAVEQHF. With the J gene uncalled, the V gene is TRGV10. TRGV10 is marked as an open reading frame, function uncertain. The CDR3 length is 18 residues, termini included.

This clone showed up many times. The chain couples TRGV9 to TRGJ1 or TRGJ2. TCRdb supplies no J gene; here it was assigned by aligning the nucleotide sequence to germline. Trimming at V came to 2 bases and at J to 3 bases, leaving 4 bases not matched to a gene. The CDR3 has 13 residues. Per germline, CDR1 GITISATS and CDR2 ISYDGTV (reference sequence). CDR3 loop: CALWEAIYYKKLF. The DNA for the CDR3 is TGTGCCTTGTGGGAGGCCATTTATTATAAGAAACTCTTT.

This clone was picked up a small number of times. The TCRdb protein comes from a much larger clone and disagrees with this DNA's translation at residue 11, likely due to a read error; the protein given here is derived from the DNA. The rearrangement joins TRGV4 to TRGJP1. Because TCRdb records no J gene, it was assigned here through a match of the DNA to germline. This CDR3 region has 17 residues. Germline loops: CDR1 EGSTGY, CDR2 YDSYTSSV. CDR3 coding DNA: TGTGCCACCTGGGATGGGCGTAGATATACCAATGGTTGGTTCAAGATATTT. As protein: CATWDGRRYTNGWFKIF.

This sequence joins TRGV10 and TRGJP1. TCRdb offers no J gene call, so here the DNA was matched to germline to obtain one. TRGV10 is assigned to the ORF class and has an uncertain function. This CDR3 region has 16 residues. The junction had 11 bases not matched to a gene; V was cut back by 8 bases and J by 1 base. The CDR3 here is CAAWDSYGTTGWFKIF. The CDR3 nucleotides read TGTGCTGCGTGGGATTCATATGGTACCACTGGTTGGTTCAAGATATTT.

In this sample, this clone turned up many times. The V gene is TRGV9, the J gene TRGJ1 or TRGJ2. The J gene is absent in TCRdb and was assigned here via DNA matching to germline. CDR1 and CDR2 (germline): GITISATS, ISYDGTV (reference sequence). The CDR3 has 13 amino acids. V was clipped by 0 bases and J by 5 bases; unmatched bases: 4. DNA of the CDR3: TGTGCCTTGTGGGAGGTGCAGAATTATAAGAAACTCTTT. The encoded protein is CALWEVQNYKKLF.

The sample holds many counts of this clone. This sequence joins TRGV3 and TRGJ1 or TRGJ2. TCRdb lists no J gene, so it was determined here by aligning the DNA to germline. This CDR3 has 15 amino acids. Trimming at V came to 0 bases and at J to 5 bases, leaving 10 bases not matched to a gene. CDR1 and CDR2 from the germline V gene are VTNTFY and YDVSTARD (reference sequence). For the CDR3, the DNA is TGTGCCACCTGGGACAGGCGAGAGGTGGATTATAAGAAACTCTTT. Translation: CATWDRREVDYKKLF.

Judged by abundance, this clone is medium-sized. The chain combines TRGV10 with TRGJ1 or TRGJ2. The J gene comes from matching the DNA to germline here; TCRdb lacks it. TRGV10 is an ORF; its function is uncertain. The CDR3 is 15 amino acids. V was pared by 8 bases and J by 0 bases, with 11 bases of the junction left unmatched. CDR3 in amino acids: CAAWDRSRNYYKKLF. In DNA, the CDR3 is TGTGCTGCGTGGGATCGGAGCAGGAATTATTATAAGAAACTCTTT.

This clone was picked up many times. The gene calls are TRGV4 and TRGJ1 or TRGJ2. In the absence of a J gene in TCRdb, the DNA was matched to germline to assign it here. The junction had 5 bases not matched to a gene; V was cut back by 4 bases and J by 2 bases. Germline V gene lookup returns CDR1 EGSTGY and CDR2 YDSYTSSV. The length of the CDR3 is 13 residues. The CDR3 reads CATWDLHYYKKLF. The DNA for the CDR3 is TGTGCCACCTGGGACCTGCATTATTATAAGAAACTCTTT.

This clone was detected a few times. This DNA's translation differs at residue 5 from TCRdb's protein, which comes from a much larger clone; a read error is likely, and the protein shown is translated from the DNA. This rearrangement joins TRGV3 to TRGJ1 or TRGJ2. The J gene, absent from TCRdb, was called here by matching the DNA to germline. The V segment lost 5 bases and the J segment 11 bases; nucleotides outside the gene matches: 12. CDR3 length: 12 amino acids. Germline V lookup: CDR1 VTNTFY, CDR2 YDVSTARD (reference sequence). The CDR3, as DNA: TGTGCCACCTGGGGCAGATTGTGGGAGAAACTCTTT. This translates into CATWGRLWEKLF.

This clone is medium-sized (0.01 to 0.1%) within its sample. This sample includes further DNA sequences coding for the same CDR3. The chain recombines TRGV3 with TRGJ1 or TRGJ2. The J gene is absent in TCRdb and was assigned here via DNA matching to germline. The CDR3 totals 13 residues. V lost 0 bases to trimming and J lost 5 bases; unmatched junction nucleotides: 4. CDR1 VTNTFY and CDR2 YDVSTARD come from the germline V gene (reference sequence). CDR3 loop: CATWDRPNYKKLF. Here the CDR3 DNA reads TGTGCCACCTGGGACAGGCCGAATTATAAGAAACTCTTT.

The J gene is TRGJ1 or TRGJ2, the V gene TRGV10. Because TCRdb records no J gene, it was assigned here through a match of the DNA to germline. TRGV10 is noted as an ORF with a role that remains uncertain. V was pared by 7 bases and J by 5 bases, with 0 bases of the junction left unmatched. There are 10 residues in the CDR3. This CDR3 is CAAWYYKKLF. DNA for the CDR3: TGTGCTGCGTGGTATTATAAGAAACTCTTT.

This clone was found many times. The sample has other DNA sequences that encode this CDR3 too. CDR3 sequence reads: CATWDRPNYKKLF. The CDR3 DNA is TGTGCCACCTGGGACAGGCCCAATTATAAGAAACTCTTT. The chain links TRGV3 to TRGJ1 or TRGJ2. Because TCRdb records no J gene, it was assigned here through a match of the DNA to germline. V shed 0 bases, J shed 5 bases, and the junction held 4 bases outside the gene matches. CDR1 VTNTFY and CDR2 YDVSTARD come from the germline V gene (reference sequence). The CDR3 is 13 residues long.

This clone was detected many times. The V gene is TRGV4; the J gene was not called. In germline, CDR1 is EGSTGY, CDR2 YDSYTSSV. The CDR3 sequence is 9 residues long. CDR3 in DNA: TGTGCCACCTGGGATGTTAAACTCTTT. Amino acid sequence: CATWDVKLF.

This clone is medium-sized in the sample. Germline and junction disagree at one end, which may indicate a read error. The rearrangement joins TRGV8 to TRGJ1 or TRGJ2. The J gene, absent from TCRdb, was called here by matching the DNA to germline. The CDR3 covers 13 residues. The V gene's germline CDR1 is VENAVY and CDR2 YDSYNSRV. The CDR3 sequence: CATWARNYYKKLF. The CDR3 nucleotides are TGTGCCACCTGGGCTAGGAATTATTATAAGAAACTCTTT.

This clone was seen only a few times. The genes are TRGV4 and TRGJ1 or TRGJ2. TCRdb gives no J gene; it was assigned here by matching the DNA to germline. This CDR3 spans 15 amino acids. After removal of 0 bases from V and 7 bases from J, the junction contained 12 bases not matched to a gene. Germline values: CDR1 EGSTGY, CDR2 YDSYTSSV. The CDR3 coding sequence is TGTGCCACCTGGGATGGGCCGACCGTTGAATATAAGAAACTCTTT. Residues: CATWDGPTVEYKKLF.

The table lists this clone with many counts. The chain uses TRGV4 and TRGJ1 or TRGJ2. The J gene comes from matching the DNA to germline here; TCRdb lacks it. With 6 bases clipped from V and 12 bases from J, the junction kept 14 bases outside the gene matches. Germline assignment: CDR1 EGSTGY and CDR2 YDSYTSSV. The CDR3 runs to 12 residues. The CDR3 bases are TGTGCCACCTGGCTAGGGCAGACTGGGAAACTCTTT. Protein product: CATWLGQTGKLF.

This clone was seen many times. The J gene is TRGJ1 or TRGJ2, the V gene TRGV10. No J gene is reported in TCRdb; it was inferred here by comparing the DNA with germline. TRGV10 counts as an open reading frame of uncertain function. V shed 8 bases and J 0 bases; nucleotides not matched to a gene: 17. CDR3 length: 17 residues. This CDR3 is CAAWGPGRVSNYYKKLF. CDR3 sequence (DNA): TGTGCTGCGTGGGGCCCGGGCCGGGTGTCGAATTATTATAAGAAACTCTTT.

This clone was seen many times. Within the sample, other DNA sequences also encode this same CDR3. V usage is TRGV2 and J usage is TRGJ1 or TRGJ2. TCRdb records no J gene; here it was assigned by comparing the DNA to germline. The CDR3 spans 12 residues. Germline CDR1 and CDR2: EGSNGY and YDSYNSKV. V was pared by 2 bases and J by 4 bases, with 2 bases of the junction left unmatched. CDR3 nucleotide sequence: TGTGCCACCTGGGACGACTATTATAAGAAACTCTTT. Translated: CATWDDYYKKLF.

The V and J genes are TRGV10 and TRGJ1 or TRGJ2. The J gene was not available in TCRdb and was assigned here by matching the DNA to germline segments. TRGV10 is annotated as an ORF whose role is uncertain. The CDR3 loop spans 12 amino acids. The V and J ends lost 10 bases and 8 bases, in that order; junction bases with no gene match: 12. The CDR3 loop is CAASRPQNKKLF. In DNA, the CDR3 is TGTGCTGCGTCACGGCCCCAGAATAAGAAACTCTTT.

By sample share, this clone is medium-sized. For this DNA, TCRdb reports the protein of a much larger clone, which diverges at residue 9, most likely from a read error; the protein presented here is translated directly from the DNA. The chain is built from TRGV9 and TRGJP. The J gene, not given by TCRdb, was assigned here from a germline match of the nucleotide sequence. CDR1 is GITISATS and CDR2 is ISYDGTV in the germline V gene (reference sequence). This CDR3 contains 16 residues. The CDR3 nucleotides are TGTGCCTTGTGGGAGGTGGAAGAGTCGGGCAAAAAAATCAAGGTATTT. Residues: CALWEVEESGKKIKVF.

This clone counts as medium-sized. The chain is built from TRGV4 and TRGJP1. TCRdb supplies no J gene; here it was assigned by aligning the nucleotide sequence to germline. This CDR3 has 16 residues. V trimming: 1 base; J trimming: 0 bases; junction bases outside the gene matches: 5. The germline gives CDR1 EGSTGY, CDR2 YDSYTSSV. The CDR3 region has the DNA TGTGCCACCTGGGATGGTCTCAATACCACTGGTTGGTTCAAGATATTT. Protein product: CATWDGLNTTGWFKIF.